A single sample gave rise to the 12 T cell receptor beta chains below, sequenced in a study of T cell changes during pregnancy in multiple sclerosis. Here immunoSEQ multiplex PCR was the method, and the copy in TCRdb shows in-frame clones only, minus some. The sample contains about 75,000 clones, about 89% of which appear only once. The sequenced sample was CD4+ T cells from peripheral blood mononuclear cells, obtained before pregnancy. The receptors come from a female donor with multiple sclerosis, enrolled in a pregnancy study.

The rearrangement joins TRBV6-5 to TRBJ2-3; 9 bases fit TRBD1. Per germline, CDR1 MNHEY and CDR2 SVGAGI. Trimming removed 5 bases from V and 2 bases from J; junction bases left unmatched: 5. This CDR3 is 15 amino acids long. The CDR3 here is CASSGTGTNTDTQYF. Written as DNA, the CDR3 is TGTGCCAGCAGTGGGACAGGGACTAACACAGATACGCAGTATTTT.

This clone has more than one count but fewer than ten. The chain's CDR3 is CASSYGTTNEKLFF. In DNA, the CDR3 is TGTGCCAGCAGTTACGGGACAACTAATGAAAAACTGTTTTTT. The chain links TRBV27 to TRBJ1-4; D is undetermined. There are 14 residues in the CDR3. V lost 4 bases, J lost 0 bases, and 6 bases lay in between. The germline gives CDR1 MNHEY, CDR2 SMNVEV (reference sequence).

V is TRBV5-1 and J is TRBJ2-6, with D perhaps matching TRBD2 (6 bases). CDR1 is SGHRS and CDR2 is YFSETQ in the germline V gene. The CDR3 is 17 residues long. The ends were cut back, 4 bases at V and 0 bases at J, with 14 bases in the middle. CDR3 sequence: CASSRRDLSSGANVLTF. The CDR3 DNA follows: TGCGCCAGCAGCCGACGGGACTTAAGCTCTGGGGCCAACGTCCTGACTTTC. Complete variable domain (other parts from reference TRBV5-1 and TRBJ2-6): KAGVTQTPRYLIKTRGQQVTLSCSPISGHRSVSWYQQTPGQGLQFLFEYFSETQRNKGNFPGRFSGRQFSNSRSEMNVSTLELGDSALYLCASSRRDLSSGANVLTFGAGSRLTVL.

The DNA for the CDR3 is TGCGCCAGCAGCCTGCAGACAACTGGAAACACCATATATTTT. It specifies CASSLQTTGNTIYF. This sequence joins TRBV5-1 and TRBJ1-3; no clear D gene. This CDR3 has 14 amino acids. Trimming cost V 4 bases and J 2 bases, with 10 bases left between them. CDR1 and CDR2 (germline): SGHRS, YFSETQ. Drawing the rest from reference TRBV5-1 and TRBJ1-3, the complete variable domain is KAGVTQTPRYLIKTRGQQVTLSCSPISGHRSVSWYQQTPGQGLQFLFEYFSETQRNKGNFPGRFSGRQFSNSRSEMNVSTLELGDSALYLCASSLQTTGNTIYFGEGSWLTVV.

This rearrangement joins TRBV6-6 to TRBJ2-7; possible D gene TRBD2, 6 bases. With 8 bases removed from V and 2 bases from J, the gap between germline ends came to 10 bases. Germline V CDR1 and CDR2: MNHNY, SVGAGI (reference sequence). The CDR3 length is 12 residues. The CDR3 coding sequence is TGTGCCAGCTCTGGGGGGACCTACGAGCAGTACTTC. It is translated as CASSGGTYEQYF.

The J gene is TRBJ1-1, the V gene TRBV10-3; the D is unclear. This CDR3 is 13 amino acids long. Germline CDR1 ENHRY, CDR2 SYGVKD. V was pared by 10 bases and J by 12 bases, with 24 bases between. The CDR3 DNA is TGTGCCACCACAATGACCGCCGGACTGACGACTTTCTTT. Translated, it gives CATTMTAGLTTFF.

This sequence joins TRBV19 and TRBJ1-6; maybe TRBD1 (5 bases). Trimming left V 5 bases short and J 7 bases short, with 18 bases between. The CDR3 extends over 16 amino acids. Germline V gene lookup returns CDR1 LNHDA and CDR2 SQIVND (reference sequence). CDR3 region: CASSPDGGGGNSPLHF. The CDR3 DNA sequence: TGTGCCAGTAGTCCTGACGGGGGTGGAGGGAATTCACCCCTCCACTTT.

The V gene is TRBV5-5, the J gene TRBJ2-2; 8 bases are a match to TRBD1. Germline V gives CDR1 SGHKS, CDR2 YYEKEE (reference sequence). The CDR3 length is 16 residues. V trimming: 3 bases; J trimming: 6 bases; junction bases outside the gene matches: 10. The CDR3 spells CASSSFDRGRAGELFF. CDR3 in DNA: TGTGCCAGCAGCTCATTCGACAGGGGCCGCGCCGGGGAGCTGTTTTTT.

V is TRBV20-1 and J is TRBJ2-7; D is possibly TRBD2 (6 bases). Germline loops: CDR1 DFQATT, CDR2 SNEGSKA (reference sequence). The CDR3 has 11 residues. V lost 8 bases, J lost 5 bases, and 13 bases lay in between. The CDR3 reads CSIGGFNEQYF. The CDR3 DNA is TGCAGTATAGGAGGGTTCAACGAGCAGTACTTC.

V is TRBV7-2 and J is TRBJ2-7, with D perhaps TRBD2 (7 bases). Germline-derived CDR1 and CDR2 are SGHTA and FQGNSA. CDR3 length: 18 amino acids. V was clipped by 5 bases and J by 7 bases, with 30 bases between them. CDR3 region: CASSPKPIFGGPPEEQYF. CDR3 sequence (DNA): TGTGCCAGCAGCCCTAAACCCATATTCGGGGGGCCGCCGGAGGAGCAGTACTTC.

The rearrangement uses TRBV7-8 and TRBJ2-5, with D unresolved. Germline V lookup: CDR1 SGHVS, CDR2 FQNEAQ. The germline V and J ends were trimmed by 0 bases and 1 base, with 6 bases remaining between them. The CDR3 extends over 14 amino acids. This CDR3 is CASSLAGLQETQYF. The CDR3 DNA is TGTGCCAGCAGCTTAGCGGGCCTCCAAGAGACCCAGTACTTC.

The J gene is TRBJ1-5, the V gene TRBV27; D remains unclear. V was trimmed by 11 bases and J by 3 bases, leaving 11 bases between them. Germline assignment: CDR1 MNHEY and CDR2 SMNVEV (reference sequence). There are 12 residues in the CDR3. The CDR3 DNA sequence: TGTGCCTCATCCCCCCCCAATCAGCCCCAGCATTTT. Its protein is CASSPPNQPQHF.